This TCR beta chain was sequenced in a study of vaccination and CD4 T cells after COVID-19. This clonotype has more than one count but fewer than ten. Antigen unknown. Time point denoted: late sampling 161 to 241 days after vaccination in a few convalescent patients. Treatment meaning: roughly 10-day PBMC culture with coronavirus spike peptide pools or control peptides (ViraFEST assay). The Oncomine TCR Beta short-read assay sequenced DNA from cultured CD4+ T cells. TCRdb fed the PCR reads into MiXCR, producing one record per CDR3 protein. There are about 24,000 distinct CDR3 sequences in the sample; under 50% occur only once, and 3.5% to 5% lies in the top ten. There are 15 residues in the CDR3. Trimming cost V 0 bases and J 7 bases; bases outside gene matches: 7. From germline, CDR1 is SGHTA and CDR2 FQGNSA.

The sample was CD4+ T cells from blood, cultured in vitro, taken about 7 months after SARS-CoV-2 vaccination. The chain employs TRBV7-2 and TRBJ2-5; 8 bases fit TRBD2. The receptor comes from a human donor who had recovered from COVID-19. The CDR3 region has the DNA TGTGCCAGCAGCTTAGCCCCCGGGGGGGGCATGACCCAGTACTTC. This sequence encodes CASSLAPGGGMTQYF.